This T cell receptor (beta chain) was captured in a study of T-cell memory formation after mild COVID-19. Whole-study results and caveats: Mainly in CM and EM were contracting CD4+ clones; CD8+ were in EMRA. A second wave expanding day 15 to 37 was CD4+-biased; contracting clones were balanced. What remained unconfirmed was the SARS-CoV-2 specificity of second-wave clones peaking on day 37.

The authors produced TCR alpha and TCR beta cDNA libraries with sample barcodes and UMIs by 5'RACE using constant-segment primers. A single record per CDR3 protein comes from TCRdb applying MiXCR to the 5' RACE reads. This table holds 280,000 or so distinct CDR3 sequences, around 8% found once. The CDR3 loop spans 16 amino acids. The trim removed 6 bases at V and 10 bases at J, leaving 13 bases unmatched. Germline assignment: CDR1 SQVTM and CDR2 ANQGSEA. As concerns this clonotype: Its antigen is undetermined.

The chain is built from TRBV29-1 and TRBJ2-1, with 15 positions matching TRBD2. Material: PBMCs or a T cell subset sorted from them (not recorded which). This receptor was obtained from a man younger than 35 who had mild COVID-19 (a few samples of this study predate the infection). Cell type and time point are not known. The CDR3, as DNA: TGCAGCGTAGCGGGACTAGCGGGGGGCCTGGGAGGAGAGCAGTTCTTC. It translates to CSVAGLAGGLGGEQFF.